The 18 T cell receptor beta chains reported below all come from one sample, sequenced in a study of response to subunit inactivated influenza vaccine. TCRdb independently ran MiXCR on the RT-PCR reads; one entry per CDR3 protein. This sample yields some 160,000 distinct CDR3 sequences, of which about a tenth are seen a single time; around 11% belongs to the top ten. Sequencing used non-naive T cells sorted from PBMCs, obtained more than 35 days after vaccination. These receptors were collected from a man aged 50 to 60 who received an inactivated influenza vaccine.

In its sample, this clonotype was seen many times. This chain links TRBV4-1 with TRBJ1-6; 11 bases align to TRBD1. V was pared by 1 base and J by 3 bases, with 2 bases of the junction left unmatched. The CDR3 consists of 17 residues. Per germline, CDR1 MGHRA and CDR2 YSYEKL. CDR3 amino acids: CASSQVGTGGYNSPLHF. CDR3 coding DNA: TGCGCCAGCAGCCAAGTTGGGACAGGGGGCTATAATTCACCCCTCCACTTT.

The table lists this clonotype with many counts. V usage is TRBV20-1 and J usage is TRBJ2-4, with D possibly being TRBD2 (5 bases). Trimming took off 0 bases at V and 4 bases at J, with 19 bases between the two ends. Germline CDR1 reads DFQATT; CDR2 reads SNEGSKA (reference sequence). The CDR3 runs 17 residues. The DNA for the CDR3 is TGCAGTGCTAGAGATACGAAGGAGGACCAATGGAAAAACATTCAGTACTTC. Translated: CSARDTKEDQWKNIQYF.

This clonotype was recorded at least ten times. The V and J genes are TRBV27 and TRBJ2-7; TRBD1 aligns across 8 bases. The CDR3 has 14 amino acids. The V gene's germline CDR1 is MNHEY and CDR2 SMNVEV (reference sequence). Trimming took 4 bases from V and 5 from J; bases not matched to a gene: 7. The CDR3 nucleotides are TGTGCCAGCAGTTCGTGGACAGGGACCGACGAGCAGTACTTC. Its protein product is CASSSWTGTDEQYF.

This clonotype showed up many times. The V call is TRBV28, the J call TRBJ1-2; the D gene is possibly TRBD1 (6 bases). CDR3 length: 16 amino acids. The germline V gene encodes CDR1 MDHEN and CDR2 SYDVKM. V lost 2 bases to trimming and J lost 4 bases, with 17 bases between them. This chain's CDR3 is CASSLGAQGLGYGYTF. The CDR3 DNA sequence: TGTGCCAGCAGTTTAGGGGCACAGGGTTTGGGCTATGGCTACACCTTC.

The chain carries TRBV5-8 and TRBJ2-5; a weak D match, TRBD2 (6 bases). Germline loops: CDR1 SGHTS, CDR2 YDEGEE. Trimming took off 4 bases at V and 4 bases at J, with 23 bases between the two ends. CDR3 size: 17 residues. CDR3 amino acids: CASSKGSSVGVGETQYF. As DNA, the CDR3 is TGTGCCAGCAGCAAAGGGTCTAGCGTTGGGGTTGGAGAGACCCAGTACTTC.

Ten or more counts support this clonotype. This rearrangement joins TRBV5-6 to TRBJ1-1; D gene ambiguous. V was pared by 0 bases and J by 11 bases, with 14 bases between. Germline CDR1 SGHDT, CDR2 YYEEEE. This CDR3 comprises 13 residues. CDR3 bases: TGTGCCAGCAGCTTGGCTGCTGAAATTACGGCTTTCTTT. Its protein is CASSLAAEITAFF.

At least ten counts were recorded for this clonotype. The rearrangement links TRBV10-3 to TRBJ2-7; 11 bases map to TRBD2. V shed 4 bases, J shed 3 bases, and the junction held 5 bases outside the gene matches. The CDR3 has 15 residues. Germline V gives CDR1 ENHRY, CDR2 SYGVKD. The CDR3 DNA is TGTGCCATCAGTGGAACTAGCGGGAGTTTCTACGAGCAGTACTTC. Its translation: CAISGTSGSFYEQYF.

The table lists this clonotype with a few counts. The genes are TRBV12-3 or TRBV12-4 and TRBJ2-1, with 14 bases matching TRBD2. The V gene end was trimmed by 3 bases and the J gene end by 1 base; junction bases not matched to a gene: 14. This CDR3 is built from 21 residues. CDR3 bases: TGTGCCAGCAGTTTTGACCCTACCGGGACTAGCGGGAGATCGTCCTACAATGAGCAGTTCTTC. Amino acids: CASSFDPTGTSGRSSYNEQFF.

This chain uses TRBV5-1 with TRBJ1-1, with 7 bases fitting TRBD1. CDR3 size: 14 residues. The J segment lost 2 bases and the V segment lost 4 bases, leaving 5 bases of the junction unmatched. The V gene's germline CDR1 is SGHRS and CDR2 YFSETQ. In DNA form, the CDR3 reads TGCGCCAGCAGCAGGGACAGCTCAAACACTGAAGCTTTCTTT. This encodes CASSRDSSNTEAFF.

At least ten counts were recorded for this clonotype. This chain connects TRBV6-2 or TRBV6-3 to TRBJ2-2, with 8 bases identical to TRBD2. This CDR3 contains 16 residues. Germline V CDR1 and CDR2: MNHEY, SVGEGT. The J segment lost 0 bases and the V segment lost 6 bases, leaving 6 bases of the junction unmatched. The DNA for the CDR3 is TGTGCCAGCAGACATAAGACTAGCGCGAACACCGGGGAGCTGTTTTTT. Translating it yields CASRHKTSANTGELFF.

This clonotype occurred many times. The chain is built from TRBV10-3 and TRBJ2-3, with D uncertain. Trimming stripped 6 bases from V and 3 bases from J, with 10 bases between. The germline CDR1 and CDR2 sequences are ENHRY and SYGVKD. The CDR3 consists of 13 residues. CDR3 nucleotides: TGTGCCATCAGCTCGCCTAGGACAGATACGCAGTATTTT. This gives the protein CAISSPRTDTQYF.

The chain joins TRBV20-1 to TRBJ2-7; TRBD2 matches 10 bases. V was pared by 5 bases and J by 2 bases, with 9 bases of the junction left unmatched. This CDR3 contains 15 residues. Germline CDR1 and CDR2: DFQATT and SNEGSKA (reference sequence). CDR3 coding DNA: TGCAGTGCTTTCTACCTAGCGGGAGAGCCCTACGAGCAGTACTTC. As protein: CSAFYLAGEPYEQYF.

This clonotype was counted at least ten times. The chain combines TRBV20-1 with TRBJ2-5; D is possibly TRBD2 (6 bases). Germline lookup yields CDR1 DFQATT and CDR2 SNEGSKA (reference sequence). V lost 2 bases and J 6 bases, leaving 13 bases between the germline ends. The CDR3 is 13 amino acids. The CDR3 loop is CSARPGGGKTQYF. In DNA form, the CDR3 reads TGCAGTGCTAGACCCGGGGGTGGAAAGACCCAGTACTTC.

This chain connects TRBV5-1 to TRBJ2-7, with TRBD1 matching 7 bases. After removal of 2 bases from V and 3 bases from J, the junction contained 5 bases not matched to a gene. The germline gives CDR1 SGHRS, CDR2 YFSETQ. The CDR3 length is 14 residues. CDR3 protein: CASSFGGQNYEQYF. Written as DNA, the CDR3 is TGCGCCAGCAGCTTTGGGGGACAGAACTACGAGCAGTACTTC.

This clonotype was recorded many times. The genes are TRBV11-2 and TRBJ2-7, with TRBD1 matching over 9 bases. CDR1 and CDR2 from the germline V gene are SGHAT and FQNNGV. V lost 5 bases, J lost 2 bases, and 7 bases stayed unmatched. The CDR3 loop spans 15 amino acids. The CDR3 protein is CASSILGDRAYEQYF. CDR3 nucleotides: TGTGCCAGCAGCATTTTAGGGGACAGGGCCTACGAGCAGTACTTC.

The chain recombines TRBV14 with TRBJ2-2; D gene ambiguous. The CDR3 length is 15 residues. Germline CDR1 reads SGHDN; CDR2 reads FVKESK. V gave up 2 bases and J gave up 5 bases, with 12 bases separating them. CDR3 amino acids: CASSQSKPITGELFF. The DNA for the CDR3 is TGTGCCAGCAGCCAATCTAAACCTATTACCGGGGAGCTGTTTTTT.

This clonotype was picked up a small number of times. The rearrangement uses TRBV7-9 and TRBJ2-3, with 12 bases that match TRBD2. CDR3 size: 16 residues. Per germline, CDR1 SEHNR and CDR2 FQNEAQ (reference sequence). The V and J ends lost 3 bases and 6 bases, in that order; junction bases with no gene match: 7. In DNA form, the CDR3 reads TGTGCCAGCAGCTTCGCGACTAGCGGGGGCTTGGATACGCAGTATTTT. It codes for CASSFATSGGLDTQYF.

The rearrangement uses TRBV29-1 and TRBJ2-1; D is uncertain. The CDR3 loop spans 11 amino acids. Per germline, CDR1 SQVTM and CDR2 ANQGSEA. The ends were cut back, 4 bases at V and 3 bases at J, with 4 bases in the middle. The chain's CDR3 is CSVVNYNEQFF. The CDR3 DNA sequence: TGCAGCGTTGTGAACTACAATGAGCAGTTCTTC.